The 24 T cell receptor beta chains below all came from one sample that was sequenced in a study of sequential checkpoint blockade in melanoma. Indicated treatment: randomized to nivolumab then ipilimumab (arm A) or the reverse (arm B). Here immunoSEQ multiplex PCR was the method, and the copy in TCRdb shows in-frame clones only, minus some. The table includes 25,000 to 30,000 clones, around three quarters detected once. Here the sequenced sample was CD8+ T cells sorted from blood (inferred from file names), taken from a patient given nivolumab and ipilimumab in sequence. The receptor set was obtained from a human donor with melanoma.

Remarks on this clone: Relative to the germline gene, one junction end is altered; a read error may explain this. V is TRBV10-3 and J is TRBJ2-7; 7 bases match TRBD1. The germline CDR1 and CDR2 sequences are ENHRY and SYGVKD. The CDR3 has 13 amino acids. CDR3 residues: CASSYSTGYEQYF. DNA for the CDR3: TGTGCCAGCAGTTACTCGACAGGGTACGAGCAGTACTTC.

V and J are TRBV7-9 and TRBJ1-6, with D tentatively TRBD1 (5 bases). Trimming removed 5 bases at V and 7 bases at J, with 12 bases between. Looked up from germline, CDR1 is SEHNR and CDR2 is FQNEAQ (reference sequence). The CDR3 consists of 14 residues. Here the CDR3 reads CASSEGQGNSPLHF. The CDR3 DNA reads TGTGCCAGCAGCGAAGGGCAGGGAAATTCACCCCTCCACTTT.

Judged by abundance, this clone is medium-sized (0.01 to 0.1%). The chain recombines TRBV5-4 with TRBJ1-2; no clear D. The CDR3 has 15 residues. V lost 6 bases and J 4 bases, leaving 19 bases between the germline ends. Germline CDR1 SGHNT, CDR2 YYREEE (reference sequence). For the CDR3, the DNA is TGTGCCAGCACAGGCTACAGCAGTACTCTCTATGGCTACACCTTC. This sequence encodes CASTGYSSTLYGYTF.

V usage is TRBV5-1 and J usage is TRBJ2-1; TRBD2 matches at 8 bases. The junction had 11 bases not matched to a gene; V was cut back by 4 bases and J by 8 bases. Germline lookup yields CDR1 SGHRS and CDR2 YFSETQ. This CDR3 is built from 15 residues. The CDR3 DNA reads as TGCGCCAGCAGCCCCCCTCCAGGGCGGGAGGATGAGCAGTTCTTC. It translates to CASSPPPGREDEQFF.

The J gene is TRBJ2-2, the V gene TRBV9; 7 bases map to TRBD1. CDR3 size: 17 residues. Per the germline V gene, CDR1 is SGDLS and CDR2 is YYNGEE. The J segment lost 6 bases and the V segment lost 4 bases, leaving 15 bases of the junction unmatched. CDR3 in DNA: TGTGCCAGCAGCCCTATCACACGGACAGGACCCCCCGGGGAGCTGTTTTTT. The encoded protein is CASSPITRTGPPGELFF.

This clone occurred a few times. The chain employs TRBV19 and TRBJ1-1; a possible D gene is TRBD1 (5 bases). CDR1 and CDR2 (germline): LNHDA, SQIVND (reference sequence). V lost 7 bases and J lost 2, with 8 bases in between. The CDR3 contains 12 residues. CDR3 bases: TGTGCCAGTAAAACAGGAAACACTGAAGCTTTCTTT. Its protein is CASKTGNTEAFF.

V and J are TRBV6-5 and TRBJ2-3; TRBD2 matches 7 bases. The germline V gene encodes CDR1 MNHEY and CDR2 SVGAGI. CDR3 length: 15 amino acids. Germline trimming cut 2 bases from V and 0 bases from J; bases unmatched to any gene: 2. The CDR3 DNA sequence: TGTGCCAGCAGTTACGGGCGGGGGAGCACAGATACGCAGTATTTT. Encoded protein: CASSYGRGSTDTQYF.

This clone counts as large. The chain recombines TRBV19 with TRBJ2-6; a weak D match, TRBD1 (5 bases). The germline V and J ends were trimmed by 4 bases and 2 bases, with 9 bases remaining between them. CDR1 LNHDA and CDR2 SQIVND come from the germline V gene (reference sequence). This CDR3 comprises 15 residues. CDR3 loop: CASSTPDTGANVLTF. DNA for the CDR3: TGTGCCAGTAGTACTCCGGACACTGGGGCCAACGTCCTGACTTTC.

This clone occurred a few times. V and J are TRBV7-2 and TRBJ2-5; 7 bases are shared with TRBD2. Germline V gene data show CDR1 as SGHTA and CDR2 as FQGNSA. The CDR3 has 16 amino acids. The V segment lost 5 bases and the J segment 1 base; nucleotides outside the gene matches: 10. The CDR3 coding sequence is TGTGCCAGCAGCCCTGGGGCCGGCGGGGGCCAAGAGACCCAGTACTTC. Translating it yields CASSPGAGGGQETQYF.

The chain combines TRBV7-9 with TRBJ2-7; D may be TRBD1 (6 bases). This CDR3 comprises 14 residues. Germline V lookup: CDR1 SEHNR, CDR2 FQNEAQ (reference sequence). With 4 bases removed from V and 1 base from J, the gap between germline ends came to 11 bases. The CDR3, as DNA: TGTGCCAGCAGCTCGGTGGACAGATCCTACGAGCAGTACTTC. It codes for CASSSVDRSYEQYF.

The chain joins TRBV30 to TRBJ1-2; 10 nucleotides align to TRBD1. Per the germline V gene, CDR1 is GTSNPN and CDR2 is SVGIG (reference sequence). V lost 3 bases, J lost 6 bases, and 7 bases stayed unmatched. The CDR3 totals 14 residues. The CDR3 DNA reads as TGTGCCTGGAGGACGGGACAGGGGCCAGATGGCTACACCTTC. This encodes CAWRTGQGPDGYTF. Complete variable domain (other parts from reference TRBV30 and TRBJ1-2): SQTIHQWPATLVQPVGSPLSLECTVEGTSNPNLYWYRQAAGRGLQLLFYSVGIGQISSEVPQNLSASRPQDRQFILSSKKLLLSDSGFYLCAWRTGQGPDGYTFGSGTRLTVV.

This rearrangement joins TRBV4-1 to TRBJ1-2; the D is unclear. From germline, CDR1 is MGHRA and CDR2 YSYEKL. The germline V and J ends were trimmed by 6 bases and 5 bases, with 22 bases remaining between them. The CDR3 contains 16 residues. The CDR3 coding sequence is TGCGCCAGCAGACCTACGACGGAGCGGGAGCCTTATGGCTACACCTTC. Amino acid sequence: CASRPTTEREPYGYTF.

DNA for the CDR3: TGTGCCAGCAGCTTTTGGACAGGGGGCTTCGGCTACACCTTC. Translating it yields CASSFWTGGFGYTF. The rearrangement links TRBV5-6 to TRBJ1-2; 11 nucleotides align to TRBD1. The CDR3 consists of 14 residues. Germline CDR1 reads SGHDT; CDR2 reads YYEEEE. Germline trimming cut 2 bases from V and 8 bases from J; bases unmatched to any gene: 5.

CDR3 coding DNA: TGTGCCAGTAGTATCGAGGGCACCGGGGAGCTGTTTTTT. Its protein product is CASSIEGTGELFF. V and J are TRBV19 and TRBJ2-2; weak D call: TRBD2 (5 bases). Germline V CDR1 and CDR2: LNHDA, SQIVND (reference sequence). Deletions cut 3 bases from V and 4 bases from J, with 6 bases between. The CDR3 extends over 13 amino acids.

The CDR3 DNA is TGTGCCAGTAGTATGCGTGCAGGGAAGGGCTCTGAAGCTTTCTTT. It specifies CASSMRAGKGSEAFF. This chain joins TRBV19 and TRBJ1-1; D is perhaps TRBD1 (5 bases). Trimming removed 3 bases at V and 6 bases at J, with 17 bases between. Germline CDR1 LNHDA, CDR2 SQIVND (reference sequence). This CDR3 comprises 15 residues.

This clone was seen once. The chain is built from TRBV15 and TRBJ2-1; a weak D match, TRBD1 (6 bases). The germline V gene encodes CDR1 LNHNV and CDR2 YYDKDF (reference sequence). The CDR3 runs 14 residues. V lost 3 bases and J 2 bases, leaving 8 bases between the germline ends. CDR3 DNA sequence: TGTGCCACCAGCAGGCACAGGGCCTACAATGAGCAGTTCTTC. Protein: CATSRHRAYNEQFF.

The chain couples TRBV2 to TRBJ2-7; 7 nucleotides agree with TRBD2. Trimming took 7 bases from V and 0 from J; bases not matched to a gene: 9. From germline, CDR1 is SNHLY and CDR2 FYNNEI. The CDR3 spans 15 residues. CDR3 in DNA: TGTGCCAGCATTTCGAACCCGGGGGGCTCCTACGAGCAGTACTTC. Its translation: CASISNPGGSYEQYF. The whole variable domain, filled in from reference TRBV2 and TRBJ2-7, reads EPEVTQTPSHQVTQMGQEVILRCVPISNHLYFYWYRQILGQKVEFLVSFYNNEISEKSEIFDDQFSVERPDGSNFTLKIRSTKLEDSAMYFCASISNPGGSYEQYFGPGTRLTVT.

The chain uses TRBV4-3 and TRBJ2-7; possibly TRBD2 for D (7 bases). Germline V CDR1 and CDR2: LGHNA, YSLEER. This CDR3 has 18 amino acids. Trimming removed 0 bases at V and 0 bases at J, with 18 bases between. This CDR3 is CASSQEFWGGHVSYEQYF. CDR3 DNA sequence: TGCGCCAGCAGCCAAGAATTTTGGGGGGGACACGTCTCCTACGAGCAGTACTTC.

In this sample, this clone turned up a few times. The rearrangement joins TRBV7-9 to TRBJ2-2; the match to TRBD1 covers 9 bases. CDR1 and CDR2 (germline): SEHNR, FQNEAQ (reference sequence). V was clipped by 7 bases and J by 4 bases; unmatched bases: 7. The length of the CDR3 is 15 residues. CDR3 DNA sequence: TGTGCCAGCATTCCCCGGGACAGGGTCACCGGGGAGCTGTTTTTT. Translated, it gives CASIPRDRVTGELFF.

The chain uses TRBV28 and TRBJ2-6; 8 bases are a match to TRBD1. Germline V gene lookup returns CDR1 MDHEN and CDR2 SYDVKM. This CDR3 has 18 amino acids. J lost 3 bases, V lost 2 bases, and 9 bases had no gene match. The CDR3 is CASSLPPDRAHGANVLTF. The CDR3 coding sequence is TGTGCCAGCAGTTTACCCCCGGACAGGGCTCATGGGGCCAACGTCCTGACTTTC.

This CDR3 reads CASSAGTTPLHF. In DNA, the CDR3 is TGTGCCAGCAGCGCCGGGACAACACCCCTCCACTTT. The chain links TRBV7-9 to TRBJ1-6, with a weak D call TRBD1 (6 bases). Trimming took 5 bases from V and 11 from J, leaving 10 bases between them. The CDR3 length is 12 residues. The germline V gene encodes CDR1 SEHNR and CDR2 FQNEAQ (reference sequence).

The chain combines TRBV9 with TRBJ2-3, with 10 bases that match TRBD2. The CDR3 sequence is 14 residues long. In germline, CDR1 is SGDLS, CDR2 YYNGEE. The V gene end was trimmed by 3 bases and the J gene end by 4 bases; junction bases not matched to a gene: 2. CDR3 amino acids: CASSGGTSADTQYF. The DNA of the CDR3 is TGTGCCAGCAGCGGCGGGACTAGCGCAGATACGCAGTATTTT.

The rearrangement uses TRBV4-2 and TRBJ1-3; the match to TRBD1 covers 7 bases. Trimming removed 1 base from V and 6 bases from J; junction bases left unmatched: 6. Germline V CDR1 and CDR2: LGHNA, YNFKEQ. CDR3 length equals 15 residues. The CDR3 DNA reads TGTGCCAGCAGCCAAGTAGACAGGGCGGAAAACACCATATATTTT. Translating it yields CASSQVDRAENTIYF.

This clone was counted a few times. The chain uses TRBV5-4 and TRBJ2-7; D is possibly TRBD1 (5 bases). The germline gives CDR1 SGHNT, CDR2 YYREEE (reference sequence). The CDR3 runs 13 residues. The germline V and J ends were trimmed by 4 bases and 1 base, with 9 bases remaining between them. CDR3 in amino acids: CASSIGQSYEQYF. CDR3 nucleotides: TGTGCCAGCAGCATAGGACAATCCTACGAGCAGTACTTC.